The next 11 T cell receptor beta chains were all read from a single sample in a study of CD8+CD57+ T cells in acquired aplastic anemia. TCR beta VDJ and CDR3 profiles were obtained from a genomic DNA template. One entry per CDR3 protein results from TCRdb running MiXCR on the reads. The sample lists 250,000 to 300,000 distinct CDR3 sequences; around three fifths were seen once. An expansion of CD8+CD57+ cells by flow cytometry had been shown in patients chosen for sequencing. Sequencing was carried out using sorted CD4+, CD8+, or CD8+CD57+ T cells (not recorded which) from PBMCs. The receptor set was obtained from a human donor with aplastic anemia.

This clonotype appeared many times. The CDR3 reads CASTTGGRYEQYF. In DNA, the CDR3 is TGTGCCAGCACGACAGGGGGACGCTACGAGCAGTACTTC. The chain couples TRBV7-9 to TRBJ2-7; 9 nucleotides line up with TRBD1. Unmatched junction bases numbered 4, after V lost 7 bases and J lost 3 bases. Germline loops: CDR1 SEHNR, CDR2 FQNEAQ (reference sequence). CDR3 size: 13 residues.

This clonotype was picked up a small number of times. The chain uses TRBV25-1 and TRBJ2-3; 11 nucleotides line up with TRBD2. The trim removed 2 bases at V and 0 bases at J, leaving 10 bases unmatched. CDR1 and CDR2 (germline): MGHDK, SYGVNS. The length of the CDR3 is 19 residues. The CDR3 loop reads CASSETGTSGLSSTDTQYF. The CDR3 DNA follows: TGTGCCAGCAGTGAAACCGGGACTAGCGGACTCTCTAGCACAGATACGCAGTATTTT.

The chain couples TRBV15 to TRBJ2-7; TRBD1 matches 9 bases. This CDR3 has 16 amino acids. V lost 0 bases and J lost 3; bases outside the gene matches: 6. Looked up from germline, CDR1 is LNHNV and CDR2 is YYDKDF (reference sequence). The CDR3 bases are TGTGCCACCAGCAGAGACCGAGACAGGGGGATCTACGAGCAGTACTTC. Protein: CATSRDRDRGIYEQYF.

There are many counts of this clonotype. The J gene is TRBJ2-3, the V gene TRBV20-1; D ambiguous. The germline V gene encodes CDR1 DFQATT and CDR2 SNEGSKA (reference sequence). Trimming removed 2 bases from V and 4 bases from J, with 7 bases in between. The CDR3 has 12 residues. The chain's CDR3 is CSARYGADTQYF. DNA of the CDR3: TGCAGTGCTAGATACGGTGCAGATACGCAGTATTTT.

CDR3 amino acids: CASSYAGGSGNTIYF. The DNA for the CDR3 is TGTGCCAGCAGTTACGCGGGGGGCTCTGGAAACACCATATATTTT. The chain joins TRBV12-3 or TRBV12-4 to TRBJ1-3; D possibly corresponds to TRBD1 (5 bases). The CDR3 totals 15 residues. V lost 4 bases and J lost 0, with 10 bases in between.

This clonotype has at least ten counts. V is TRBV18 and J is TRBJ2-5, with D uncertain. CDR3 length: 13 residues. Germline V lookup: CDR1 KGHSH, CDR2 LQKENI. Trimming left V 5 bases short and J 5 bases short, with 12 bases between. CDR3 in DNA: TGTGCCAGCTCAGAACGAGTCCAGGAGACCCAGTACTTC. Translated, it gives CASSERVQETQYF.

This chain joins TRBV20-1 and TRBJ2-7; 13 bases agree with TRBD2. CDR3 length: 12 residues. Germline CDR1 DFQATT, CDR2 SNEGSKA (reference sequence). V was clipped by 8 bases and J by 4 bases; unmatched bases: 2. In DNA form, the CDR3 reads TGCAGTCCACTAGCGGGAGGGTACGAGCAGTACTTC. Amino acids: CSPLAGGYEQYF.

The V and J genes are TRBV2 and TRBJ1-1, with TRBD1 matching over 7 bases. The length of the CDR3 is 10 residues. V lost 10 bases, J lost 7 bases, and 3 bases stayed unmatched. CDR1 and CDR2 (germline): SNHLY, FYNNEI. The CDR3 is CAIRGVEAFF. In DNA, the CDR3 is TGTGCCATCAGGGGGGTTGAAGCTTTCTTT.

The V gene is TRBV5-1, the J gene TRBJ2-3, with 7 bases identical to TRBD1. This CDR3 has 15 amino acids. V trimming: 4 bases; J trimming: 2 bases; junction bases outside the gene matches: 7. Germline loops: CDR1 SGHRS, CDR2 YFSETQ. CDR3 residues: CASSIRTGITDTQYF. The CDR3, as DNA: TGCGCCAGCAGCATCCGGACAGGTATCACAGATACGCAGTATTTT.

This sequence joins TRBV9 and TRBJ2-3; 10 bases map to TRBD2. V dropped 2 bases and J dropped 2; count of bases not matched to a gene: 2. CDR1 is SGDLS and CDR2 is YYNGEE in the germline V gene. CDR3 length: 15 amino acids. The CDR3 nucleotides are TGTGCCAGCAGCGTTAGCGGGGGGCCCACAGATACGCAGTATTTT. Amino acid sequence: CASSVSGGPTDTQYF.

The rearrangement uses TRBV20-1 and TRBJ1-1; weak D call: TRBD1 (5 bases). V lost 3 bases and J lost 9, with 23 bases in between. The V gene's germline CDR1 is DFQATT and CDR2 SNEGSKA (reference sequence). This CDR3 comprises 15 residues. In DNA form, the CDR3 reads TGCAGTGCTAGTAGGGGAGGTACGCAGGACCCCCAAGCTTTCTTT. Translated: CSASRGGTQDPQAFF.